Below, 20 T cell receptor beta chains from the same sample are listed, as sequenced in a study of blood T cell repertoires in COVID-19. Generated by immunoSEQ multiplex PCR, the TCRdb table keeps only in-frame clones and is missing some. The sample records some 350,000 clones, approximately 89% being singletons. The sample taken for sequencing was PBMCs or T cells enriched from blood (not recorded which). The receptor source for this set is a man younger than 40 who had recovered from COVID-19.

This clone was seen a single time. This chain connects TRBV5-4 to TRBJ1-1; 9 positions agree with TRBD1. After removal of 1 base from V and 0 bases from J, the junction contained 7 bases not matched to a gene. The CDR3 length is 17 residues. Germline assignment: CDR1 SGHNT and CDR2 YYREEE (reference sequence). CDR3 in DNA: TGTGCCAGCAGCTTGCTTTTAAGGACAGGGGTGAACACTGAAGCTTTCTTT. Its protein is CASSLLLRTGVNTEAFF.

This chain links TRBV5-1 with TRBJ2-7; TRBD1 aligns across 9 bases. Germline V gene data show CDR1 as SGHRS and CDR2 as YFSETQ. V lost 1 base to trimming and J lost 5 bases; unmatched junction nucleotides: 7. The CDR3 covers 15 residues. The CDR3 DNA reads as TGCGCCAGCAGCTTGTCTGGACAGGGGTGGGACGAGCAGTACTTC. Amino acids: CASSLSGQGWDEQYF. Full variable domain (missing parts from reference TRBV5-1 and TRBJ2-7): KAGVTQTPRYLIKTRGQQVTLSCSPISGHRSVSWYQQTPGQGLQFLFEYFSETQRNKGNFPGRFSGRQFSNSRSEMNVSTLELGDSALYLCASSLSGQGWDEQYFGPGTRLTVT.

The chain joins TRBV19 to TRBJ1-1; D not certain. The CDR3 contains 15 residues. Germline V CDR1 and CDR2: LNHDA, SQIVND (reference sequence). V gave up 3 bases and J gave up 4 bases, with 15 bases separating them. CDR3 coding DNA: TGTGCCAGTAGTATCGTAAGTTGGGGAGGCACTGAAGCTTTCTTT. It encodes CASSIVSWGGTEAFF.

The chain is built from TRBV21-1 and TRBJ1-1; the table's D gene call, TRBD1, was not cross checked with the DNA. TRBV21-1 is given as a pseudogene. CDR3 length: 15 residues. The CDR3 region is CASSPRQGIRTEAFF. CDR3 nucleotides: TGTGCCAGCAGCCCCCGACAGGGAATAAGGACTGAAGCTTTCTTT.

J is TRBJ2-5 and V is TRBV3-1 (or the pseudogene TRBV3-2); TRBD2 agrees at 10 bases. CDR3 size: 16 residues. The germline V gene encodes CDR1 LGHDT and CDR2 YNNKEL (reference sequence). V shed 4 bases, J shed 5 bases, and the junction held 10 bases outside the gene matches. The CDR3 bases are TGTGCCAGCAGCCTAACGGAGCGGGGGGGCTTGGAGACCCAGTACTTC. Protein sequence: CASSLTERGGLETQYF.

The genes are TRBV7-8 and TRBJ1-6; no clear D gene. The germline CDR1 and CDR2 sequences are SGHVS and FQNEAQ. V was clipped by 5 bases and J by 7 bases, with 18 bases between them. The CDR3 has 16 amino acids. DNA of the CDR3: TGTGCCAGCAGCCCGTCAGAAGTCCCTGCCAATTCACCCCTCCACTTT. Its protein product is CASSPSEVPANSPLHF.

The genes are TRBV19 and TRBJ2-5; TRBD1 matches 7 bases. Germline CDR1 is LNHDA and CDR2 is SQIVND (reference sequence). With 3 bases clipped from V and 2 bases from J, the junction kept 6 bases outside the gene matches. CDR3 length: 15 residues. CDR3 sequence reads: CASSIPGTEQETQYF. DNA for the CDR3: TGTGCCAGTAGTATTCCCGGGACAGAACAAGAGACCCAGTACTTC.

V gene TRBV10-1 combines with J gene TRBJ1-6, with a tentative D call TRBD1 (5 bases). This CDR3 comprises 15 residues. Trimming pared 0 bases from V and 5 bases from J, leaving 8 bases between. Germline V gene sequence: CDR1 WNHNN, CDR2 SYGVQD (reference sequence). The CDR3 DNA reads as TGCGCCAGCAGTGAGTCGGCGGGGGATAATTCACCCCTCCACTTT. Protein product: CASSESAGDNSPLHF.

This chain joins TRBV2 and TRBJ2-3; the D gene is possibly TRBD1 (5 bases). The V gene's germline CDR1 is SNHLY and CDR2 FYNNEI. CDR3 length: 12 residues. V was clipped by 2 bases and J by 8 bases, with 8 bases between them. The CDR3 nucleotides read TGTGCCAGCAGTGAAAGGGGCCCTACGCAGTATTTT. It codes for CASSERGPTQYF.

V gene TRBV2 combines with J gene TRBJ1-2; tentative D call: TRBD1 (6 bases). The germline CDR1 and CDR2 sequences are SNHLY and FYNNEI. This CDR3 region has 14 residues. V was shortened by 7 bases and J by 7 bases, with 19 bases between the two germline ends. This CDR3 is CASIGGGGQSGYTF. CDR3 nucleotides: TGTGCCAGCATCGGGGGGGGCGGACAATCTGGCTACACCTTC.

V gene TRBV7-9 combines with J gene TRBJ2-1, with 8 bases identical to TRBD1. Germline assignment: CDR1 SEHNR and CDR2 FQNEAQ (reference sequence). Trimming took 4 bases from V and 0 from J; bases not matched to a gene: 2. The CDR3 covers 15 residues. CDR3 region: CASSYRGSSYNEQFF. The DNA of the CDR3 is TGTGCCAGCAGCTACAGGGGGAGCTCCTACAATGAGCAGTTCTTC. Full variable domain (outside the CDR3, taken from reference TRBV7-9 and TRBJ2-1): DTGVSQNPRHKITKRGQNVTFRCDPISEHNRLYWYRQTLGQGPEFLTYFQNEAQLEKSRLLSDRFSAERPKGSFSTLEIQRTEQGDSAMYLCASSYRGSSYNEQFFGPGTRLTVL.

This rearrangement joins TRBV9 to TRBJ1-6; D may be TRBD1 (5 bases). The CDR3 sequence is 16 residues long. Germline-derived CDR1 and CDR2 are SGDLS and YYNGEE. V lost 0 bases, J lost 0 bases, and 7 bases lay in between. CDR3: CASSVGQSSYNSPLHF. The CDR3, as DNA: TGTGCCAGCAGCGTAGGACAGAGCTCCTATAATTCACCCCTCCACTTT.

Here the CDR3 reads CASSLDGSYEQYF. CDR3 sequence (DNA): TGTGCCAGCAGCTTAGACGGTTCCTACGAGCAGTACTTC. The V gene is TRBV11-3, the J gene TRBJ2-7; D gene unclear. CDR1 SGHNT and CDR2 YENEEA come from the germline V gene. CDR3 length: 13 residues. Trimming shortened V by 0 bases and J by 1 base, and 4 bases separated the two germline ends.

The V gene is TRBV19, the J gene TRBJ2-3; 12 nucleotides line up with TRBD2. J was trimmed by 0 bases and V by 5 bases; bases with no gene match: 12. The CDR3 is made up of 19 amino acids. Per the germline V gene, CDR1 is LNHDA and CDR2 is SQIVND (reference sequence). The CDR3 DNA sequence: TGTGCCAGTAGTCAGGCCGGTCTAGCGGGGGGGACTAGCACAGATACGCAGTATTTT. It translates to CASSQAGLAGGTSTDTQYF.

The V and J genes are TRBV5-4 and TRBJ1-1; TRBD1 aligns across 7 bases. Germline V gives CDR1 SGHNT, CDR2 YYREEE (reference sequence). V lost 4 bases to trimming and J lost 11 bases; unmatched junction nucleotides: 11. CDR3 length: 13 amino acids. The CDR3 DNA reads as TGTGCCAGCAGCCTCCCCGACAGGGAAAATGCTTTCTTT. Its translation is CASSLPDRENAFF.

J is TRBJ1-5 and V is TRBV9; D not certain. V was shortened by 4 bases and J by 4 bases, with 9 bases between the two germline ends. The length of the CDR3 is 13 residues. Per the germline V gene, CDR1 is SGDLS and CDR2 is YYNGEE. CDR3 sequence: CASSWEVNQPQHF. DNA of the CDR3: TGTGCCAGCAGCTGGGAGGTGAATCAGCCCCAGCATTTT. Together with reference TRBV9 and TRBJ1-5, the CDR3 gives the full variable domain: DSGVTQTPKHLITATGQRVTLRCSPRSGDLSVYWYQQSLDQGLQFLIQYYNGEERAKGNILERFSAQQFPDLHSELNLSSLELGDSALYFCASSWEVNQPQHFGDGTRLSIL.

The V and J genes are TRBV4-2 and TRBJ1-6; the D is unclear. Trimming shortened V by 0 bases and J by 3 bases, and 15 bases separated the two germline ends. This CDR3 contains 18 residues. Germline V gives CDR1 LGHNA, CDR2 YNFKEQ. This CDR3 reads CASSQESVGAGYNSPLHF. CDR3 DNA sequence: TGTGCCAGCAGCCAAGAATCTGTGGGAGCTGGCTATAATTCACCCCTCCACTTT.

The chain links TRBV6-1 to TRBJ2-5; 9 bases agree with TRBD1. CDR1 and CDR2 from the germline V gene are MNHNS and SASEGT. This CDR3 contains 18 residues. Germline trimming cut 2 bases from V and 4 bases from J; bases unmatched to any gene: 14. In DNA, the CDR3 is TGTGCCAGCAGTGAACTCCTCCGATCCACAGGGGGCGGAGAGACCCAGTACTTC. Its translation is CASSELLRSTGGGETQYF.

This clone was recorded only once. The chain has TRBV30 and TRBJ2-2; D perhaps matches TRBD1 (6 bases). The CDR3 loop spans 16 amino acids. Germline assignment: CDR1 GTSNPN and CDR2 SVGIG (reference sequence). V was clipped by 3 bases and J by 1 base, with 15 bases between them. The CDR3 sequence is CAWRHMGQKNTGELFF. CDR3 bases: TGTGCCTGGAGGCACATGGGACAAAAGAACACCGGGGAGCTGTTTTTT.

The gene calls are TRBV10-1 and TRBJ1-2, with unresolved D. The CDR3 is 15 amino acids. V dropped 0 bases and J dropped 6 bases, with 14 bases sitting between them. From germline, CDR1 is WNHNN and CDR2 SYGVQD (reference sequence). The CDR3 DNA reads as TGCGCCAGCAGTGAGTCGATGGGAGTTCGGCATGGCTACACCTTC. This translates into CASSESMGVRHGYTF.